The 13 T cell receptor beta chains given below trace back to one sample, sequenced in a study of T cell responses to AZD1222 COVID-19 vaccine. Sequencing was performed with immunoSEQ multiplex PCR; in TCRdb, only in-frame clones are kept and a portion is missing. The sample contains about 170,000 clones, approximately 90% of which appear only once. Here the sequenced sample was peripheral blood, taken on day 0 of AZD1222 vaccination. The receptors here all came from an adult in good health.

The gene calls are TRBV18 and TRBJ2-1; TRBD2 is a possible D gene (5 bases). Germline V lookup: CDR1 KGHSH, CDR2 LQKENI. Trimming took off 5 bases at V and 10 bases at J, with 12 bases between the two ends. The CDR3 is made up of 12 amino acids. In DNA, the CDR3 is TGTGCCAGCTCAGAACCCCCGGGGGAGCAGTTCTTC. Translated: CASSEPPGEQFF.

The DNA of the CDR3 is TGTGCCAGCAGCGAAAATGGGGCCAACGTCCTGACTTTC. Protein: CASSENGANVLTF. The chain joins TRBV3-1 (or the pseudogene TRBV3-2) to TRBJ2-6; no reliable D call. The germline CDR1 and CDR2 sequences are LGHDT and YNNKEL (reference sequence). There are 13 residues in the CDR3. V was pared by 5 bases and J by 3 bases, with 5 bases between.

The chain is built from TRBV18 and TRBJ1-1, with TRBD1 matching 7 bases. The germline V gene encodes CDR1 KGHSH and CDR2 LQKENI. The CDR3 is made up of 16 amino acids. The V and J ends lost 2 bases and 0 bases, in that order; junction bases with no gene match: 6. CDR3 residues: CASSPRQGGMNTEAFF. The CDR3 DNA sequence: TGTGCCAGCTCACCAAGGCAGGGGGGTATGAACACTGAAGCTTTCTTT.

The chain joins TRBV11-2 to TRBJ1-1; no clear D. The V end was cut by 3 bases, the J end by 0 bases, with 11 bases between. This CDR3 is built from 15 residues. Germline CDR1 SGHAT, CDR2 FQNNGV. The CDR3 loop is CASSLGLRMNTEAFF. In DNA, the CDR3 is TGTGCCAGCAGCTTGGGCCTACGCATGAACACTGAAGCTTTCTTT.

The rearrangement joins TRBV6-5 to TRBJ2-1; 7 nucleotides align to TRBD1. The ends lost 6 bases at V and 8 bases at J; junction bases unmatched: 13. Germline assignment: CDR1 MNHEY and CDR2 SVGAGI. The CDR3 sequence is 15 residues long. CDR3 in DNA: TGTGCCAGCAGGGACGCCGACAGGGCCTGGGATGAGCAGTTCTTC. Its protein product is CASRDADRAWDEQFF.

This clone was detected once. V and J are TRBV27 and TRBJ1-1, with 7 bases identical to TRBD1. Germline CDR1 and CDR2: MNHEY and SMNVEV (reference sequence). The CDR3 sequence is 13 residues long. V dropped 10 bases and J dropped 0; count of bases not matched to a gene: 5. The CDR3 DNA sequence: TGTGCCACCTCGGACAGGCTGAACACTGAAGCTTTCTTT. Translated: CATSDRLNTEAFF.

This sequence joins TRBV7-2 and TRBJ2-3, with 10 nucleotides matching TRBD2. The CDR3 has 17 amino acids. CDR1 SGHTA and CDR2 FQGNSA come from the germline V gene. J lost 0 bases, V lost 5 bases, and 8 bases had no gene match. CDR3 sequence reads: CASSARLAGSSTDTQYF. CDR3 coding DNA: TGTGCCAGCAGCGCCCGACTAGCGGGTTCTAGCACAGATACGCAGTATTTT.

The chain couples TRBV6-5 to TRBJ2-1; D is perhaps TRBD2 (6 bases). Per the germline V gene, CDR1 is MNHEY and CDR2 is SVGAGI. This CDR3 is 12 amino acids long. CDR3 sequence reads: CATRDFLGEQFF. CDR3 DNA sequence: TGTGCTACACGGGACTTCCTGGGGGAGCAGTTCTTC.

On this clone itself: Its ends do not fully match the called genes, so a read error is possible. The chain uses TRBV29-1 and TRBJ2-4; D possibly corresponds to TRBD2 (6 bases). CDR3 length: 14 amino acids. Germline CDR1 SQVTM, CDR2 ANQGSEA. CDR3 residues: CSARREKNKNRRNF. CDR3 nucleotides: TGCAGCGCCCGCCGGGAGAAGAATAAAAACAGGAGGAACTTC.

This chain uses TRBV6-5 with TRBJ2-7; 8 nucleotides agree with TRBD2. This CDR3 is built from 15 residues. Losses at the gene ends were 6 bases for V and 5 bases for J; bases not matched to a gene: 12. Per the germline V gene, CDR1 is MNHEY and CDR2 is SVGAGI. The DNA for the CDR3 is TGTGCCAGCAGCCTTCCGGGAGGGGTCAAGGACGAGCAGTACTTC. Translated, it gives CASSLPGGVKDEQYF.

Only one count was recorded for this clone. J is TRBJ1-2 and V is TRBV11-2, with no clear D. V lost 0 bases to trimming and J lost 8 bases, with 7 bases between them. This CDR3 region has 12 residues. CDR1 is SGHAT and CDR2 is FQNNGV in the germline V gene. The CDR3, as DNA: TGTGCCAGCAGCTTAGACTTAAGGGGCTACACCTTC. This codes for CASSLDLRGYTF.

This clone was observed a single time. The chain links TRBV4-2 to TRBJ2-2, with 10 bases fitting TRBD2. With V trimmed by 4 bases and J by 6 bases, 11 bases remained unmatched. Germline V lookup: CDR1 LGHNA, CDR2 YNFKEQ. The CDR3 sequence is 17 residues long. The CDR3 DNA is TGTGCCAGCAGCCTACAGGCAGCGGGAGGGCCCTCCGGGGAGCTGTTTTTT. This gives the protein CASSLQAAGGPSGELFF.

The chain carries TRBV27 and TRBJ1-1; possibly TRBD1 for D (6 bases). The CDR3 covers 14 residues. Trimming removed 1 base from V and 7 bases from J, with 13 bases in between. The germline gives CDR1 MNHEY, CDR2 SMNVEV (reference sequence). This CDR3 reads CASSLWGEGGEAFF. The DNA of the CDR3 is TGTGCCAGCAGTTTATGGGGTGAAGGGGGTGAAGCTTTCTTT.